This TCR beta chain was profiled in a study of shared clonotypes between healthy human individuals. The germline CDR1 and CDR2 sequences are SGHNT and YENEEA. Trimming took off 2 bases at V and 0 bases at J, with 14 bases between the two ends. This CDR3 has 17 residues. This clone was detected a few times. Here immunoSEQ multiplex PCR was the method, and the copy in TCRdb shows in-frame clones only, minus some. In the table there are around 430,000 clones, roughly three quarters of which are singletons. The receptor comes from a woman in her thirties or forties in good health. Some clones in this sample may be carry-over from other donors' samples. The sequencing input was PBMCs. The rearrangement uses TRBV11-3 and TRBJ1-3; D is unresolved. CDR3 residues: CASSLRFIPFSGNTIYF. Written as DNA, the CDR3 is TGTGCCAGCAGCTTAAGGTTTATCCCCTTCTCTGGAAACACCATATATTTT.